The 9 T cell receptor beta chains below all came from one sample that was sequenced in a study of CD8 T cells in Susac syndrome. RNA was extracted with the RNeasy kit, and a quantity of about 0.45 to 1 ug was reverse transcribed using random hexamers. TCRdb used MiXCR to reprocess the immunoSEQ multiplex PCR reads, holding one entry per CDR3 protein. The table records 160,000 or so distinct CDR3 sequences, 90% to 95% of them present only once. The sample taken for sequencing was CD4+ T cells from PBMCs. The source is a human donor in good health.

CDR3 sequence (DNA): TGTGCCTGGAGTGTACTAGGGGGGAAACAGCCCCAGCATTTT. Translation: CAWSVLGGKQPQHF. The J gene is TRBJ1-5, the V gene TRBV30; possible D gene TRBD1, 6 bases. The germline gives CDR1 GTSNPN, CDR2 SVGIG (reference sequence). V dropped 0 bases and J dropped 7 bases, with 13 bases sitting between them. This CDR3 has 14 amino acids.

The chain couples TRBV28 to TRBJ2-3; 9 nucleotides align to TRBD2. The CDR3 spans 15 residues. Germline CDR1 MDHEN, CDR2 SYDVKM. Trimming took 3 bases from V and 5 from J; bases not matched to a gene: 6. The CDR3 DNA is TGTGCCAGCAGTTTCTGGCGGGAGGGCAGAGATACGCAGTATTTT. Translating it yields CASSFWREGRDTQYF.

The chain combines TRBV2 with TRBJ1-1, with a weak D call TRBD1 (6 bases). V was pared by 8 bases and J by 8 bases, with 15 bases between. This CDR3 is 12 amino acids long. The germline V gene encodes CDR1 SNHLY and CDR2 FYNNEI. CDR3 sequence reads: CASETSGTEAFF. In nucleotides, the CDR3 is TGTGCCAGCGAAACCTCCGGGACAGAAGCTTTCTTT.

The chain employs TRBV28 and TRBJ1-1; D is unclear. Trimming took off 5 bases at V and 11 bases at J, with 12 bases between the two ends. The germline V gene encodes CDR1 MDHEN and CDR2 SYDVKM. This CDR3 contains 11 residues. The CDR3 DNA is TGTGCCAGCAGTCTACGAGGTGAGGCTTTCTTT. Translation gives CASSLRGEAFF.

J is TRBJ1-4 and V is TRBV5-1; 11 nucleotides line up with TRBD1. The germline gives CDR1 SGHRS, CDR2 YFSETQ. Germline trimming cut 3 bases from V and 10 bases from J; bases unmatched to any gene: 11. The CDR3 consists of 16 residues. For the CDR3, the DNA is TGCGCCAGCAGCTCGGACAGGGGGCGCGCGGGGGGAAAACTGTTTTTT. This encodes CASSSDRGRAGGKLFF.

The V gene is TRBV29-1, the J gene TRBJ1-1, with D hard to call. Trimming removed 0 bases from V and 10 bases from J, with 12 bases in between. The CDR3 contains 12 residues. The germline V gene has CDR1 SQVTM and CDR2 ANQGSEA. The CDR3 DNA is TGCAGCGTTGAAGATTTGGGAGGAGCAGCTTTCTTT. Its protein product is CSVEDLGGAAFF.

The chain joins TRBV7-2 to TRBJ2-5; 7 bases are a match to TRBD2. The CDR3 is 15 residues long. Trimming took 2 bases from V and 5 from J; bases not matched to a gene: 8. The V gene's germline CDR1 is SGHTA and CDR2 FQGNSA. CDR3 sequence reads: CASSLRRQGGETQYF. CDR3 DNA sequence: TGTGCCAGCAGCTTAAGGCGGCAGGGAGGGGAGACCCAGTACTTC.

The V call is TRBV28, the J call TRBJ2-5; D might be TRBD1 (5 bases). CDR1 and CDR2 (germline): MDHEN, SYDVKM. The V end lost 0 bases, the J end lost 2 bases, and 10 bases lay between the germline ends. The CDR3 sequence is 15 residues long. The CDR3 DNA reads TGTGCCAGCAGTTTATGGGCAGGGCAGCAAGAGACCCAGTACTTC. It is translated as CASSLWAGQQETQYF.

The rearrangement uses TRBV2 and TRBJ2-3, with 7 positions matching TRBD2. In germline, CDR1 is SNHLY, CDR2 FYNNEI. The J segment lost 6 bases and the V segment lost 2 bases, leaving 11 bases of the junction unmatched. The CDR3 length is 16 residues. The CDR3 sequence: CASSEYSGSRGDTQYF. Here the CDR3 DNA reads TGTGCCAGCAGTGAATATAGCGGGTCCCGAGGGGATACGCAGTATTTT.